These 21 T cell receptor beta chains were sequenced from one sample in a study of graft-versus-host responses after intestinal transplantation. Here immunoSEQ multiplex PCR was the method, and the copy in TCRdb shows in-frame clones only, minus some. This table has roughly 120,000 clones, 85% to 95% appearing once. For these receptors, no antigen is known. The sequences come from unstimulated CD4+ T cells sorted from spleen or lymph node cells, collected before intestinal transplant. The origin of the receptors is a human donor who received an intestinal transplant.

The chain employs TRBV5-1 and TRBJ2-5; 8 bases align to TRBD2. J lost 2 bases, V lost 3 bases, and 3 bases had no gene match. The CDR3 sequence is 14 residues long. Germline CDR1 SGHRS, CDR2 YFSETQ. The CDR3 DNA follows: TGCGCCAGCAGCTCCGGGACTAGGCAAGAGACCCAGTACTTC. It specifies CASSSGTRQETQYF.

The rearrangement joins TRBV6-5 to TRBJ2-2; D remains ambiguous. The CDR3 sequence is 11 residues long. Germline CDR1 MNHEY, CDR2 SVGAGI. With 8 bases removed from V and 4 bases from J, the gap between germline ends came to 5 bases. The CDR3 region is CASGTTGELFF. The CDR3, as DNA: TGTGCCAGCGGAACCACCGGGGAGCTGTTTTTT.

CDR3 amino acids: CASSDGYFNQPQHF. CDR3 nucleotide sequence: TGTGCCAGCAGTGACGGCTATTTCAATCAGCCCCAGCATTTT. J is TRBJ1-5 and V is TRBV2, with no clear D. The germline V gene encodes CDR1 SNHLY and CDR2 FYNNEI. The CDR3 extends over 14 amino acids. The V gene lost 3 bases and the J gene lost 3 bases, with 9 bases spanning the gap.

This clone was seen only once. The chain links TRBV11-2 to TRBJ2-5; D not resolved. The V and J ends lost 0 bases and 5 bases respectively, with 13 bases between them. CDR1 and CDR2 (germline): SGHAT, FQNNGV. The length of the CDR3 is 15 residues. This CDR3 reads CASSLEFGPRETQYF. The CDR3 DNA is TGTGCCAGCAGCTTAGAATTCGGCCCCCGGGAGACCCAGTACTTC.

V usage is TRBV30 and J usage is TRBJ2-1, with no clear D. CDR3 length: 11 residues. Germline lookup yields CDR1 GTSNPN and CDR2 SVGIG (reference sequence). V lost 0 bases and J lost 8, with 5 bases in between. CDR3 protein: CAWSVLDEQFF. The CDR3 DNA follows: TGTGCCTGGAGTGTACTGGATGAGCAGTTCTTC.

This rearrangement joins TRBV14 to TRBJ2-1; 8 nucleotides match TRBD2. The ends lost 1 base at V and 8 bases at J; junction bases unmatched: 13. This CDR3 is built from 17 residues. Germline V gives CDR1 SGHDN, CDR2 FVKESK. Here the CDR3 reads CASSQGSRPAGDHEQFF. In nucleotides, the CDR3 is TGTGCCAGCAGCCAAGGATCCCGTCCAGCGGGAGATCATGAGCAGTTCTTC.

This clone has a single count. The genes are TRBV13 and TRBJ2-3; 8 nucleotides line up with TRBD1. The V and J ends lost 6 bases and 1 base, in that order; junction bases with no gene match: 12. Germline lookup yields CDR1 PRHDT and CDR2 FYEKMQ (reference sequence). The CDR3 runs to 17 residues. CDR3 sequence: CASSSRDRGIGTDTQYF. CDR3 bases: TGTGCCAGCAGTTCTAGAGACAGGGGAATCGGCACAGATACGCAGTATTTT.

The chain couples TRBV5-1 to TRBJ1-1, with TRBD1 as a possible D gene (6 bases). Per the germline V gene, CDR1 is SGHRS and CDR2 is YFSETQ. With 0 bases removed from V and 5 bases from J, the gap between germline ends came to 17 bases. The CDR3 length is 16 residues. CDR3 coding DNA: TGCGCCAGCAGCTTGGGGGGGGCTCTAAGAAGTACTGAAGCTTTCTTT. Protein: CASSLGGALRSTEAFF.

The chain carries TRBV5-1 and TRBJ2-7; D may be TRBD2 (5 bases). The CDR3 is made up of 15 amino acids. V lost 5 bases to trimming and J lost 1 base, with 16 bases between them. Germline V gives CDR1 SGHRS, CDR2 YFSETQ. CDR3 sequence: CASRFLERKSYEQYF. In DNA form, the CDR3 reads TGCGCCAGCAGATTCCTCGAGCGGAAATCCTACGAGCAGTACTTC.

The genes are TRBV29-1 and TRBJ2-3, with a weak D call TRBD1 (5 bases). The CDR3 has 12 residues. V was pared by 5 bases and J by 10 bases, with 16 bases between. Per the germline V gene, CDR1 is SQVTM and CDR2 is ANQGSEA. DNA of the CDR3: TGCAGCGTTCCGTTGCAGGGTCTGCCGCAGTATTTT. Translated, it gives CSVPLQGLPQYF.

This rearrangement joins TRBV18 to TRBJ1-2; TRBD1 might be the D (6 bases). The CDR3 is 13 residues long. In germline, CDR1 is KGHSH, CDR2 LQKENI. V dropped 6 bases and J dropped 5 bases, with 13 bases sitting between them. CDR3 sequence (DNA): TGTGCCAGCTCCTTGGGCAGGGGTTATGGCTACACCTTC. This encodes CASSLGRGYGYTF. The variable domain in full, completed from reference TRBV18 and TRBJ1-2, reads NAGVMQNPRHLVRRRGQEARLRCSPMKGHSHVYWYRQLPEEGLKFMVYLQKENIIDESGMPKERFSAEFPKEGPSILRIQQVVRGDSAAYFCASSLGRGYGYTFGSGTRLTVV.

The V gene is TRBV7-6, the J gene TRBJ2-5, with 7 nucleotides matching TRBD2. The J segment lost 2 bases and the V segment lost 5 bases, leaving 11 bases of the junction unmatched. There are 16 residues in the CDR3. From germline, CDR1 is SGHVS and CDR2 FNYEAQ. CDR3 DNA sequence: TGTGCCAGCAGCCCCCCCCCGGGGGGAATTCAAGAGACCCAGTACTTC. Amino acids: CASSPPPGGIQETQYF.

Notes on this clone: Compared with germline, one end of the junction differs, possibly owing to a read error. The chain joins TRBV11-2 to TRBJ2-5; possibly TRBD2 for D (5 bases). The CDR3 sequence is 15 residues long. Germline lookup yields CDR1 SGHAT and CDR2 FQNNGV. The CDR3 loop is CASRLGLGEVETQYF. In DNA, the CDR3 is TGTGCCAGCAGGTTAGGACTCGGCGAGGTAGAGACCCAGTACTTC.

The chain combines TRBV9 with TRBJ2-1; D is possibly TRBD2 (5 bases). This CDR3 has 15 residues. Germline CDR1 reads SGDLS; CDR2 reads YYNGEE. V gave up 3 bases and J gave up 2 bases, with 12 bases separating them. The CDR3 sequence is CASSALGGPYNEQFF. CDR3 in DNA: TGTGCCAGCAGCGCGCTAGGAGGACCCTACAATGAGCAGTTCTTC.

The rearrangement links TRBV14 to TRBJ2-7, with D maybe TRBD2 (6 bases). V shed 2 bases and J shed 7 bases, with 12 bases lying between them. This CDR3 spans 13 amino acids. The germline CDR1 and CDR2 sequences are SGHDN and FVKESK. The CDR3 coding sequence is TGTGCCAGCAGCCAAAGTGTACGGGGGGAGCAGTACTTC. Amino acid sequence: CASSQSVRGEQYF.

This clone has a handful of counts. V and J are TRBV4-2 and TRBJ1-2, with TRBD1 matching 9 bases. Looked up from germline, CDR1 is LGHNA and CDR2 is YNFKEQ. Trimming cost V 4 bases and J 2 bases; bases outside gene matches: 8. The CDR3 runs 16 residues. The CDR3 loop reads CASSREGTGRNYGYTF. CDR3 DNA: TGTGCCAGCAGCCGAGAAGGGACAGGGAGGAACTATGGCTACACCTTC.

The chain joins TRBV7-9 to TRBJ2-7; 8 bases agree with TRBD1. CDR3 length: 15 residues. The J segment lost 1 base and the V segment lost 0 bases, leaving 2 bases of the junction unmatched. The germline V gene encodes CDR1 SEHNR and CDR2 FQNEAQ (reference sequence). CDR3 coding DNA: TGTGCCAGCAGCTTAGCGCGGGACAGGTCCTACGAGCAGTACTTC. Its translation is CASSLARDRSYEQYF.

This sequence joins TRBV30 and TRBJ1-1; D is unclear. The CDR3 contains 13 residues. Trimming left V 4 bases short and J 2 bases short, with 11 bases between. Germline values: CDR1 GTSNPN, CDR2 SVGIG (reference sequence). In DNA form, the CDR3 reads TGTGCCTGGATGACGGGATTAAACACTGAAGCTTTCTTT. It codes for CAWMTGLNTEAFF.

Comments on this clone: One end of the junction is discordant with germline, which a read error may explain. This rearrangement joins TRBV7-7 to TRBJ2-2, with D possibly being TRBD1 or TRBD2 (5 bases each). The V gene's germline CDR1 is SSHAT and CDR2 FNYEAQ (reference sequence). The CDR3 spans 14 residues. The CDR3 DNA reads as TGTGCTAGCAGCTCCTCAACTAGGGGCGGGGAGCTGTTTTTT. This codes for CASSSSTRGGELFF.

V gene TRBV5-1 combines with J gene TRBJ2-3; D perhaps matches TRBD1 (7 bases). The CDR3 totals 16 residues. Germline lookup yields CDR1 SGHRS and CDR2 YFSETQ. V was trimmed by 0 bases and J by 3 bases, leaving 14 bases between them. CDR3: CASSLGQGRETDTQYF. CDR3 coding DNA: TGCGCCAGCAGCTTGGGACAGGGACGGGAGACAGATACGCAGTATTTT.

This chain joins TRBV6-1 and TRBJ1-4; D remains ambiguous. Trimming cost V 3 bases and J 7 bases, with 9 bases left between them. From germline, CDR1 is MNHNS and CDR2 SASEGT. There are 13 residues in the CDR3. CDR3 amino acids: CASSDWVGEKLFF. The CDR3 DNA is TGTGCCAGCAGTGACTGGGTCGGTGAAAAACTGTTTTTT.